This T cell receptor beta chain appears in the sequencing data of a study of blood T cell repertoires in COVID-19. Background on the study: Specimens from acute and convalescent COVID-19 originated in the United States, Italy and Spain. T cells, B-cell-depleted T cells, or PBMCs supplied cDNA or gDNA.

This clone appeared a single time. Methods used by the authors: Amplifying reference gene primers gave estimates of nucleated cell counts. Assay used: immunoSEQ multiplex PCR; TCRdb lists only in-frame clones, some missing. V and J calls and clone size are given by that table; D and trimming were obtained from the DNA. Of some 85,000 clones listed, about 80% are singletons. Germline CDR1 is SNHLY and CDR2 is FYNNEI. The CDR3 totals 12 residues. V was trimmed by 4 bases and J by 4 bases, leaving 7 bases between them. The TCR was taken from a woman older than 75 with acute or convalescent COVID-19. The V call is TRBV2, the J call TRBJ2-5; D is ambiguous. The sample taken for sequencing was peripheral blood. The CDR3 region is CASSGAGETQYF. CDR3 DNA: TGTGCCAGCAGTGGGGCTGGAGAGACCCAGTACTTC. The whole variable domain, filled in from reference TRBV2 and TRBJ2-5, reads EPEVTQTPSHQVTQMGQEVILRCVPISNHLYFYWYRQILGQKVEFLVSFYNNEISEKSEIFDDQFSVERPDGSNFTLKIRSTKLEDSAMYFCASSGAGETQYFGPGTRLLVL.